This T cell receptor (beta chain) is from a study of cytomegalovirus exposure and HLA in healthy donors. Study-level points and caveats: A later analysis showed HLA-associated TCR beta chains outstripping equally common others in clonal expansion. The classifier, whose performance was assessed in both the original and validation cohorts, reportedly diagnosed cytomegalovirus status with high specificity and sensitivity.

Concerning this clone: The antigen remains unidentified.

CDR1 and CDR2 from the germline V gene are SGHRS and YFSETQ. The CDR3 sequence is 17 residues long. With 5 bases removed from V and 1 base from J, the gap between germline ends came to 16 bases. The PCR employed 60 Vbeta primers together with 13 Jbeta primers. Some clones are missing from TCRdb's copy, which holds only in-frame ones; the method was immunoSEQ multiplex PCR. The sample includes approximately 180,000 clones, 77% of them seen just once. The specimen sequenced was PBMCs. The source is a woman in her twenties or thirties in good health and CMV-seropositive. The chain is built from TRBV5-1 and TRBJ2-6; perhaps TRBD2 as D (8 bases). The CDR3 DNA sequence: TGCGCCAGCAGGCGGGGGGACAGTGTATCTGGGGCCAACGTCCTGACTTTC. Protein sequence: CASRRGDSVSGANVLTF.